A selection of T cell receptor beta chains follows, all from one sample in a study of blood T cell repertoires in COVID-19. Only in-frame clones appear in the TCRdb table, and some are missing; sequencing was by immunoSEQ multiplex PCR. There are under 300,000 clones in the sample; 65% to 90% occur only once, and about an eighth lies in the top ten. The sequenced sample consisted of peripheral blood. The receptors here all came from a human donor in a cohort sampled during active COVID-19. Both conserved end residues are part of each CDR3. The D gene is left open where the match is weak. Not all rows give a size; the values are once, few, many and, for expanded clones, a class.

V gene: TRBV5-6
D gene: TRBD2
J gene: TRBJ2-3
clone size: .
CDR3 DNA: TGTGCCAGCAGCACCCTCCGGGGGAGGGCGTCCACAGATACGCAGTATTTT
CDR3 protein: CASSTLRGRASTDTQYF

V gene: TRBV7-6
D gene: TRBD2
J gene: TRBJ2-5
clone size: .
CDR3 DNA: TGTGCCAGCAGCTCAGTTGGACTAGCGGTAGGGACCCAGTACTTC
CDR3 protein: CASSSVGLAVGTQYF

V gene: TRBV7-9
D gene: .
J gene: TRBJ2-5
clone size: .
CDR3 DNA: TGTGCCAGCATTCGTTCAGGGGAAGAGACCCAGTACTTC
CDR3 protein: CASIRSGEETQYF

V gene: TRBV24-1
D gene: TRBD2
J gene: TRBJ2-1
clone size: .
CDR3 DNA: TGTGCCACCAGTCATCCTAGCGGGAACTACAATGAGCAGTTCTTC
CDR3 protein: CATSHPSGNYNEQFF

V gene: TRBV6-5
D gene: TRBD1
J gene: TRBJ1-2
clone size: .
CDR3 DNA: TGTGCCAGCATCCTAGGACAGGGCACTCTCTATGGCTACACCTTC
CDR3 protein: CASILGQGTLYGYTF

V gene: TRBV6-6
D gene: .
J gene: TRBJ1-2
clone size: .
CDR3 DNA: TGTGCCAGCAGCCCCCGGGGGTATGGCTACACCTTC
CDR3 protein: CASSPRGYGYTF

V gene: TRBV6-5
D gene: .
J gene: TRBJ2-6
clone size: .
CDR3 DNA: TGTGCCAGCAGTTACGGTACTCTCAACGTCCTGACTTTC
CDR3 protein: CASSYGTLNVLTF

V gene: TRBV7-2
D gene: .
J gene: TRBJ2-3
clone size: .
CDR3 DNA: TGTGCCAGCAGCCATAGGGACTTCACAGATACGCAGTATTTT
CDR3 protein: CASSHRDFTDTQYF

V gene: TRBV5-6
D gene: .
J gene: TRBJ1-5
clone size: .
CDR3 DNA: TGTGCCAGCAGTCTGAGGGATCAGCCCCAGCATTTT
CDR3 protein: CASSLRDQPQHF

V gene: TRBV25-1
D gene: .
J gene: TRBJ2-2
clone size: .
CDR3 DNA: TGTGCCAGCAGTAATCGCGTGGGGACAAACACCGGGGAGCTGTTTTTT
CDR3 protein: CASSNRVGTNTGELFF

V gene: TRBV7-6
D gene: .
J gene: TRBJ2-2
clone size: .
CDR3 DNA: TGTGCCAGCAGCTTAGACCCAGTCTTCACCGGGGAGCTGTTTTTT
CDR3 protein: CASSLDPVFTGELFF

V gene: TRBV18
D gene: TRBD2
J gene: TRBJ2-7
clone size: .
CDR3 DNA: TGTGCCAGCTCACCCGGGACTAACTACGAGCAGTACTTC
CDR3 protein: CASSPGTNYEQYF

V gene: TRBV6-5
D gene: .
J gene: TRBJ2-7
clone size: .
CDR3 DNA: TGTGCCAGCTCGAGGACAACCTCCTACGAGCAGTACTTC
CDR3 protein: CASSRTTSYEQYF

V gene: TRBV11-3
D gene: TRBD1
J gene: TRBJ2-1
clone size: .
CDR3 DNA: TGTGCCAGCAGCCTACGGGGGGACAGGGGCAATGAGCAGTTCTTC
CDR3 protein: CASSLRGDRGNEQFF

V gene: TRBV7-6
D gene: TRBD1
J gene: TRBJ1-1
clone size: .
CDR3 DNA: TGTGCCAGCAGCCCCGGACAGGGCGACTACACTGAAGCTTTCTTT
CDR3 protein: CASSPGQGDYTEAFF

V gene: TRBV12-3/TRBV12-4
D gene: TRBD1
J gene: TRBJ2-3
clone size: .
CDR3 DNA: TGTGCCAGCAGTTTCGGGACAGGGGATACGCAGTATTTT
CDR3 protein: CASSFGTGDTQYF

V gene: TRBV18
D gene: TRBD1
J gene: TRBJ1-1
clone size: .
CDR3 DNA: TGTGCCAGCTCCCCGAAGCAGGGGGACACTGAAGCTTTCTTT
CDR3 protein: CASSPKQGDTEAFF

V gene: TRBV18
D gene: .
J gene: TRBJ2-3
clone size: once
CDR3 DNA: TGTGCCAGCTCACTTCTTACCCCACAAGGGGCACAAGCCCATGATACGCAGTATTTT
CDR3 protein: CASSLLTPQGAQAHDTQYF

V gene: TRBV9
D gene: .
J gene: TRBJ1-1
clone size: .
CDR3 DNA: TGTGCCAGCAGCGCCCTTCTCGCCGGGGACACTGAAGCTTTCTTT
CDR3 protein: CASSALLAGDTEAFF

V gene: TRBV7-6
D gene: TRBD1
J gene: TRBJ1-2
clone size: .
CDR3 DNA: TGTGCCAGCACCCTATATACGACAGGGGCATATGGCTACACCTTC
CDR3 protein: CASTLYTTGAYGYTF

V gene: TRBV18
D gene: TRBD2
J gene: TRBJ2-1
clone size: .
CDR3 DNA: TGTGCCAGCTCACCACTCGCGGGGGCCTACAATGAGCAGTTCTTC
CDR3 protein: CASSPLAGAYNEQFF

V gene: TRBV5-1
D gene: .
J gene: TRBJ2-7
clone size: .
CDR3 DNA: TGCGCCAGCCGCCAGTACTACGAGCAGTACTTC
CDR3 protein: CASRQYYEQYF

V gene: TRBV6-6
D gene: .
J gene: TRBJ1-2
clone size: .
CDR3 DNA: TGTGCCAGCAGTGCAGCAACAGGGTTGGTGAGTGGCTACACCTTC
CDR3 protein: CASSAATGLVSGYTF

V gene: TRBV19
D gene: .
J gene: TRBJ1-2
clone size: .
CDR3 DNA: TGTGCCAGTAGTATAGGACAGTACTATGGCTACACCTTC
CDR3 protein: CASSIGQYYGYTF

V gene: TRBV11-2
D gene: .
J gene: TRBJ2-7
clone size: .
CDR3 DNA: TGTGCCAGCAGCCCTCTCCGGGACAACTACGAGCAGTACTTC
CDR3 protein: CASSPLRDNYEQYF

V gene: TRBV5-1
D gene: TRBD1
J gene: TRBJ2-2
clone size: .
CDR3 DNA: TGCGCCAGTCGGACAGGGGGGAACACCGGGGAGCTGTTTTTT
CDR3 protein: CASRTGGNTGELFF

V gene: TRBV5-6
D gene: TRBD1
J gene: TRBJ1-5
clone size: .
CDR3 DNA: TGTGCCAGCAGCTTGGGGACAGGGTTTCAGCCCCAGCATTTT
CDR3 protein: CASSLGTGFQPQHF

V gene: TRBV19
D gene: TRBD2
J gene: TRBJ2-2
clone size: .
CDR3 DNA: TGTGCCAGTAGGGACGAAGCGGGACTCACCGGGGAGCTGTTTTTT
CDR3 protein: CASRDEAGLTGELFF

V gene: TRBV5-1
D gene: .
J gene: TRBJ2-5
clone size: .
CDR3 DNA: TGCGCCAGCAGCCTGGAGGGGGGGCAGGAGACCCAGTACTTC
CDR3 protein: CASSLEGGQETQYF

V gene: TRBV20-1
D gene: TRBD2
J gene: TRBJ2-3
clone size: once
CDR3 DNA: TGCAGTGCTAGTACGCTAGCGGGCAGCCGAGATACGCAGTATTTT
CDR3 protein: CSASTLAGSRDTQYF

V gene: TRBV6-6
D gene: .
J gene: TRBJ1-1
clone size: .
CDR3 DNA: TGTGCCAGCAGTTACGGTGAGGGGGTTGAAGCTTTCTTT
CDR3 protein: CASSYGEGVEAFF

V gene: TRBV6-1
D gene: .
J gene: TRBJ1-1
clone size: few
CDR3 DNA: TGTGCCAGCAGTGAAGGGGTTCGCTCGGCAGGGGCTTTCTTT
CDR3 protein: CASSEGVRSAGAFF

V gene: TRBV3-1/TRBV3-2
D gene: TRBD1
J gene: TRBJ1-1
clone size: .
CDR3 DNA: TGTGCCAGCAGCCCGGGACAGGGGGCTTTCTTT
CDR3 protein: CASSPGQGAFF

V gene: TRBV4-3
D gene: .
J gene: TRBJ2-1
clone size: .
CDR3 DNA: TGCGCCAGCAGCCAAGAAGGGGGAGTGAAGCAGTTCTTC
CDR3 protein: CASSQEGGVKQFF

V gene: TRBV4-1
D gene: .
J gene: TRBJ2-5
clone size: .
CDR3 DNA: TGCGCCAGCAGCCTCCTAAGGGGGGAGACCCAGTACTTC
CDR3 protein: CASSLLRGETQYF

V gene: TRBV15
D gene: .
J gene: TRBJ2-1
clone size: few
CDR3 DNA: TGTGCCACCAGCAGAGACTCGGAGGTTAGTGAGCAGTTCTTC
CDR3 protein: CATSRDSEVSEQFF

V gene: TRBV6-6
D gene: TRBD1
J gene: TRBJ1-2
clone size: .
CDR3 DNA: TGTGCCAGCAGAGTAACCGGGACAGGGGATGGCTACACCTTC
CDR3 protein: CASRVTGTGDGYTF

V gene: TRBV29-1
D gene: .
J gene: TRBJ1-5
clone size: .
CDR3 DNA: TGCAGCGTCGCGGACAGTCTCAATCAGCCCCAGCATTTT
CDR3 protein: CSVADSLNQPQHF

V gene: TRBV6-6
D gene: .
J gene: TRBJ2-6
clone size: .
CDR3 DNA: TGTGCCAGCTTGAGATCTGGGGCCAACGTCCTGACTTTC
CDR3 protein: CASLRSGANVLTF

V gene: TRBV2
D gene: .
J gene: TRBJ1-1
clone size: .
CDR3 DNA: TGTGCCAGCAGGGAACAGGGATGGGCTTTCTTT
CDR3 protein: CASREQGWAFF

V gene: TRBV4-1
D gene: TRBD2
J gene: TRBJ2-3
clone size: once
CDR3 DNA: TGCGCCAGCAGCCAAGTCCCAAGCGGGAGTGGATCTGCAGATACGCAGTATTTT
CDR3 protein: CASSQVPSGSGSADTQYF

V gene: TRBV2
D gene: .
J gene: TRBJ1-5
clone size: .
CDR3 DNA: TGTGCCAGCAGTGAGTCATTGGGCTCCAGGGGCAATCAGCCCCAGCATTTT
CDR3 protein: CASSESLGSRGNQPQHF

V gene: TRBV6-2/TRBV6-3
D gene: .
J gene: TRBJ2-1
clone size: .
CDR3 DNA: TGTGCCAGCAGTTATCCCCGACAGGCCAATGAGCAGTTCTTC
CDR3 protein: CASSYPRQANEQFF

V gene: TRBV5-4
D gene: .
J gene: TRBJ2-2
clone size: .
CDR3 DNA: TGTGCCAGCAGCTTGGTCGCAGGGGCCTACACCGGGGAGCTGTTTTTT
CDR3 protein: CASSLVAGAYTGELFF

V gene: TRBV28
D gene: TRBD2
J gene: TRBJ2-1
clone size: once
CDR3 DNA: TGTGCCAGCAGTTTAGTTCCCGGGGGACTAGGTTTCGAGCAGTTCTTC
CDR3 protein: CASSLVPGGLGFEQFF

V gene: TRBV6-5
D gene: .
J gene: TRBJ1-2
clone size: .
CDR3 DNA: TGTGCCAGCAGTTACTCACGACGTGTTGGGAGTGGCTACACCTTC
CDR3 protein: CASSYSRRVGSGYTF

V gene: TRBV29-1
D gene: TRBD1
J gene: TRBJ1-2
clone size: few
CDR3 DNA: TGCAGCGTTGAGGGACAGGGTAGGGGCTATGGCTACACCTTC
CDR3 protein: CSVEGQGRGYGYTF

V gene: TRBV29-1
D gene: .
J gene: TRBJ2-1
clone size: few
CDR3 DNA: TGCAGCGTTGCGACCCTCGGCGGGCCTGAGCAGTTCTTC
CDR3 protein: CSVATLGGPEQFF

V gene: TRBV4-1
D gene: .
J gene: TRBJ1-4
clone size: many
CDR3 DNA: TGCGCCAGCAGCCCACAGCCTAATGAAAAACTGTTTTTT
CDR3 protein: CASSPQPNEKLFF

V gene: TRBV6-2/TRBV6-3
D gene: .
J gene: TRBJ2-1
clone size: .
CDR3 DNA: TGTGCCAGCAGTTACGATAAACTAGCTTTGGGCGAGCAGTTCTTC
CDR3 protein: CASSYDKLALGEQFF

V gene: TRBV4-2
D gene: TRBD2
J gene: TRBJ2-2
clone size: once
CDR3 DNA: TGTGCCAGCAGCCAAGATCCGACTAGCGGGAGAGGCGGGGAGCTGTTTTTT
CDR3 protein: CASSQDPTSGRGGELFF

V gene: TRBV28
D gene: .
J gene: TRBJ1-2
clone size: once
CDR3 DNA: TGTGCCAGCAGTTTACGCGGCTATGGCTACACCTTC
CDR3 protein: CASSLRGYGYTF

V gene: TRBV7-2
D gene: TRBD2
J gene: TRBJ2-7
clone size: few
CDR3 DNA: TGTGCCAGCAGCTTAGCGCAAGGACTAGCGGAGACCTACGAGCAGTACTTC
CDR3 protein: CASSLAQGLAETYEQYF

V gene: TRBV5-1
D gene: .
J gene: TRBJ1-5
clone size: .
CDR3 DNA: TGCGCCAGCAGCTTGGATTCGGGGGACTATCAGCCCCAGCATTTT
CDR3 protein: CASSLDSGDYQPQHF